These 24 T cell receptor beta chains came from one sample sequenced in a study of blood T cell repertoires in COVID-19. TCRdb's copy holds only in-frame clones and misses some; the assay was immunoSEQ multiplex PCR. In the table there are roughly 250,000 clones, roughly nine tenths of which are singletons. The sample taken for sequencing was PBMCs or T cells enriched from blood (not recorded which). The receptor set was obtained from a human donor in a cohort exposed to, infected with or recovered from COVID-19 (not recorded which). The donor label of this sample is uncertain.

The rearrangement joins TRBV24-1 to TRBJ1-5; D might be TRBD1 (6 bases). The germline V gene encodes CDR1 KGHDR and CDR2 SFDVKD. The CDR3 contains 16 residues. V shed 2 bases and J shed 3 bases, with 13 bases lying between them. CDR3 amino acids: CATSDSLQGFNQPQHF. Here the CDR3 DNA reads TGTGCCACCAGTGATTCTCTACAGGGCTTCAATCAGCCCCAGCATTTT.

J is TRBJ2-7 and V is TRBV6-5; the match to TRBD1 covers 7 bases. The length of the CDR3 is 16 residues. Unmatched junction bases numbered 7, after V lost 0 bases and J lost 2 bases. Per the germline V gene, CDR1 is MNHEY and CDR2 is SVGAGI. For the CDR3, the DNA is TGTGCCAGCAGTTACTCGGTAGGACAGGCAACCTACGAGCAGTACTTC. This codes for CASSYSVGQATYEQYF.

V gene TRBV19 combines with J gene TRBJ2-7; TRBD1 agrees at 9 bases. Germline CDR1 and CDR2: LNHDA and SQIVND (reference sequence). Germline trimming cut 5 bases from V and 1 base from J; bases unmatched to any gene: 9. This CDR3 comprises 16 residues. The CDR3, as DNA: TGTGCCAGTAGTCCCTCCCGGGACAGGGCGTCCTACGAGCAGTACTTC. Residues: CASSPSRDRASYEQYF.

The rearrangement joins TRBV6-5 to TRBJ1-2; D might be TRBD1 (6 bases). From germline, CDR1 is MNHEY and CDR2 SVGAGI. V was cut by 5 bases and J by 4 bases, with 14 bases left in between. This CDR3 is 14 amino acids long. The CDR3 spells CASSPQGTLYGYTF. The CDR3 DNA is TGTGCCAGCAGTCCCCAGGGGACCCTCTATGGCTACACCTTC.

The genes are TRBV27 and TRBJ1-5; D gene unclear. This CDR3 is 16 amino acids long. Trimming pared 5 bases from V and 2 bases from J, leaving 16 bases between. Per germline, CDR1 MNHEY and CDR2 SMNVEV (reference sequence). The CDR3 is CASSPRLASGNQPQHF. CDR3 coding DNA: TGTGCCAGCAGTCCCCGGCTAGCCTCGGGCAATCAGCCCCAGCATTTT.

The chain joins TRBV19 to TRBJ1-1; D is unclear. This CDR3 has 13 residues. Per germline, CDR1 LNHDA and CDR2 SQIVND (reference sequence). V lost 7 bases and J 3 bases, leaving 12 bases between the germline ends. The CDR3 nucleotides read TGTGCCAGTATTTCCCAAGGAGACACTGAAGCTTTCTTT. Translating gives CASISQGDTEAFF. The variable domain in full, with the rest retrieved from reference TRBV19 and TRBJ1-1, is DGGITQSPKYLFRKEGQNVTLSCEQNLNHDAMYWYRQDPGQGLRLIYYSQIVNDFQKGDIAEGYSVSREKKESFPLTVTSAQKNPTAFYLCASISQGDTEAFFGQGTRLTVV.

The chain couples TRBV2 to TRBJ1-1, with D possibly TRBD1 on 6 matching bases. The germline V gene has CDR1 SNHLY and CDR2 FYNNEI. This CDR3 has 14 residues. V dropped 6 bases and J dropped 0 bases, with 11 bases sitting between them. The CDR3 is CASRTRGMNTEAFF. CDR3 DNA: TGTGCCAGCAGGACGAGGGGGATGAACACTGAAGCTTTCTTT.

This chain connects TRBV28 to TRBJ1-6; 7 bases are shared with TRBD1. The length of the CDR3 is 15 residues. V shed 5 bases, J shed 8 bases, and the junction held 9 bases outside the gene matches. The germline V gene encodes CDR1 MDHEN and CDR2 SYDVKM. The CDR3 DNA reads TGTGCCAGCAGTATCCTCGGAGACAGGGATTCACCCCTCCACTTT. It encodes CASSILGDRDSPLHF.

About this clone itself: This sample includes further DNA sequences coding for the same CDR3. The rearrangement links TRBV6-2 or TRBV6-3 to TRBJ2-5; no clear D gene. This CDR3 is built from 13 residues. With 4 bases removed from V and 0 bases from J, the gap between germline ends came to 6 bases. Germline V gene data show CDR1 as MNHEY and CDR2 as SVGEGT. CDR3 nucleotides: TGTGCCAGCAGTTTACAGTACCAAGAGACCCAGTACTTC. Amino acid sequence: CASSLQYQETQYF.

The chain couples TRBV24-1 to TRBJ1-5, with D perhaps TRBD1 (6 bases). CDR3 length: 16 amino acids. The V end was cut by 2 bases, the J end by 6 bases, with 16 bases between. Germline-derived CDR1 and CDR2 are KGHDR and SFDVKD. The CDR3 sequence is CATSDSSSGESQPQHF. The CDR3 nucleotides read TGTGCCACCAGTGATTCAAGTTCAGGGGAGAGTCAGCCCCAGCATTTT.

This clone appeared once. J is TRBJ2-1 and V is TRBV9; TRBD2 is a possible D gene (5 bases). The CDR3 loop spans 15 amino acids. From germline, CDR1 is SGDLS and CDR2 YYNGEE. V was trimmed by 0 bases and J by 7 bases, leaving 14 bases between them. CDR3 coding DNA: TGTGCCAGCAGCGTAGGCCCCGGTCCGGGGAATGAGCAGTTCTTC. This sequence encodes CASSVGPGPGNEQFF.

The CDR3 is CASSEQLAGANNEQFF. CDR3 DNA sequence: TGTGCCAGCAGTGAACAACTAGCGGGGGCCAACAATGAGCAGTTCTTC. The gene calls are TRBV2 and TRBJ2-1; 11 nucleotides agree with TRBD2. This CDR3 spans 16 amino acids. Unmatched junction bases numbered 5, after V lost 2 bases and J lost 5 bases. Germline V gene lookup returns CDR1 SNHLY and CDR2 FYNNEI. Full variable domain (missing parts from reference TRBV2 and TRBJ2-1): EPEVTQTPSHQVTQMGQEVILRCVPISNHLYFYWYRQILGQKVEFLVSFYNNEISEKSEIFDDQFSVERPDGSNFTLKIRSTKLEDSAMYFCASSEQLAGANNEQFFGPGTRLTVL.

The chain links TRBV24-1 to TRBJ1-1, with D perhaps TRBD1 (5 bases). CDR3 length: 12 amino acids. The V end lost 5 bases, the J end lost 8 bases, and 11 bases lay between the germline ends. The germline CDR1 and CDR2 sequences are KGHDR and SFDVKD. The CDR3 loop reads CATSAPGGEAFF. CDR3 sequence (DNA): TGTGCCACCAGTGCCCCGGGGGGAGAAGCTTTCTTT.

The rearrangement joins TRBV2 to TRBJ1-1; the match to TRBD1 covers 8 bases. The CDR3 is 12 amino acids. Germline loops: CDR1 SNHLY, CDR2 FYNNEI. With 6 bases clipped from V and 5 bases from J, the junction kept 2 bases outside the gene matches. The CDR3 reads CASRQGETEAFF. The CDR3 bases are TGTGCCAGCAGACAGGGGGAAACTGAAGCTTTCTTT. The variable domain in full, completed from reference TRBV2 and TRBJ1-1, reads EPEVTQTPSHQVTQMGQEVILRCVPISNHLYFYWYRQILGQKVEFLVSFYNNEISEKSEIFDDQFSVERPDGSNFTLKIRSTKLEDSAMYFCASRQGETEAFFGQGTRLTVV.

This chain connects TRBV24-1 to TRBJ2-1, with 7 bases identical to TRBD1. V shed 3 bases and J 5 bases; nucleotides not matched to a gene: 3. CDR1 and CDR2 from the germline V gene are KGHDR and SFDVKD. The CDR3 contains 14 residues. CDR3 nucleotide sequence: TGTGCCACCAGTGATCCAGACAGGGACAATGAGCAGTTCTTC. It yields the protein CATSDPDRDNEQFF.

The chain couples TRBV11-2 to TRBJ2-5; D ambiguous. Trimming took off 0 bases at V and 2 bases at J, with 10 bases between the two ends. The germline CDR1 and CDR2 sequences are SGHAT and FQNNGV. The CDR3 runs 15 residues. The CDR3 DNA is TGTGCCAGCAGCTTAGATCTCGGTGAACAAGAGACCCAGTACTTC. Protein: CASSLDLGEQETQYF.

This clone was picked up one time. The chain has TRBV21-1 and TRBJ1-5. TRBV21-1 is a known pseudogene. This CDR3 is built from 17 residues. The CDR3 sequence: CASSLPRGWDSNQPQHF. The CDR3 DNA is TGTGCCAGCAGCCTCCCGCGGGGGTGGGATAGCAATCAGCCCCAGCATTTT.

The chain carries TRBV18 and TRBJ1-3; D is unresolved. Germline V gene sequence: CDR1 KGHSH, CDR2 LQKENI. CDR3 length: 15 amino acids. V lost 2 bases to trimming and J lost 3 bases, with 11 bases between them. In nucleotides, the CDR3 is TGTGCCAGCTCACCAGGCAGGCTGGGTGGAAACACCATATATTTT. Encoded protein: CASSPGRLGGNTIYF.

The chain is built from TRBV6-5 and TRBJ2-7, with D perhaps TRBD1 (6 bases). The CDR3 spans 13 residues. The germline V gene has CDR1 MNHEY and CDR2 SVGAGI. The V gene lost 5 bases and the J gene lost 3 bases, with 11 bases spanning the gap. CDR3 nucleotides: TGTGCCAGCAGTAGGACAGCAGACTACGAGCAGTACTTC. This encodes CASSRTADYEQYF.

This clone was observed a single time. The chain couples TRBV2 to TRBJ1-5; 7 bases map to TRBD1. Germline V gene lookup returns CDR1 SNHLY and CDR2 FYNNEI. The junction had 6 bases not matched to a gene; V was cut back by 8 bases and J by 5 bases. This CDR3 comprises 13 residues. DNA of the CDR3: TGTGCCAGCGCAGGGGGGTCTGATCAGCCCCAGCATTTT. As protein: CASAGGSDQPQHF.

The chain employs TRBV7-9 and TRBJ2-5; 13 bases are a match to TRBD2. The CDR3 has 15 amino acids. Trimming took 8 bases from V and 4 from J; bases not matched to a gene: 7. Germline CDR1 reads SEHNR; CDR2 reads FQNEAQ (reference sequence). The CDR3 is CASQLAGGSGETQYF. As DNA, the CDR3 is TGTGCCAGCCAACTAGCGGGGGGGTCGGGAGAGACCCAGTACTTC.

The chain recombines TRBV18 with TRBJ1-6; D is undetermined. CDR3 length: 13 residues. Trimming shortened V by 3 bases and J by 8 bases, and 8 bases separated the two germline ends. The germline V gene has CDR1 KGHSH and CDR2 LQKENI. CDR3 nucleotide sequence: TGTGCCAGCTCACCTACCCGGGATTCACCCCTCCACTTT. This codes for CASSPTRDSPLHF.

The genes are TRBV6-4 and TRBJ2-1; possibly TRBD2 for D (5 bases). This CDR3 has 15 residues. Germline CDR1 MRHNA, CDR2 SNTAGT. V lost 5 bases to trimming and J lost 0 bases, with 11 bases between them. The CDR3 DNA is TGTGCCAGCAGTCGCGATGAGGGCTCCTACAATGAGCAGTTCTTC. Translating it yields CASSRDEGSYNEQFF.

This sequence joins TRBV2 and TRBJ1-4, with 8 bases fitting TRBD1. Trimming took 1 base from V and 8 from J; bases not matched to a gene: 9. From germline, CDR1 is SNHLY and CDR2 FYNNEI. This CDR3 is built from 16 residues. CDR3 sequence reads: CASSEDPDRVLEKLFF. In nucleotides, the CDR3 is TGTGCCAGCAGTGAAGACCCGGACAGGGTCCTCGAAAAACTGTTTTTT.